The entry that follows covers one TCR beta chain sequence. This specimen comes from a study of blood T cell repertoires in COVID-19. About the study: Samples came from the United States, Italy and Spain, spanning acute and convalescent COVID-19.

CDR3 size: 14 residues. The germline CDR1 and CDR2 sequences are SGHTA and FQGNSA. Germline trimming cut 4 bases from V and 6 bases from J; bases unmatched to any gene: 5. Original data processing: Counts of nucleated cells, estimated from reference gene primer amplification, were obtained. Data came from immunoSEQ multiplex PCR; TCRdb stores just in-frame clones and leaves some out. The D gene and trimming were derived from the DNA, and the V and J assignments and clone size from that table. The top ten clones hold roughly 10% of a sample with fewer than 60,000 clones, 65% to 85% of them seen once. Recruited during active infection, patients (from Seattle) were subsequently followed longitudinally.

This sequence joins TRBV7-2 and TRBJ2-3; 9 positions agree with TRBD2. This TCR came from a man older than 75 with COVID-19, enrolled during active disease. The specimen sequenced was peripheral blood. The CDR3 here is CASSSRLAADTQYF. In nucleotides, the CDR3 is TGTGCCAGCAGCTCGAGACTAGCGGCGGATACGCAGTATTTT.